Following are 15 T cell receptor beta chains from one sample sequenced in a study of T cells in women clearing cervical HPV infection. Generated by immunoSEQ multiplex PCR, the TCRdb table keeps only in-frame clones and is missing some. This sample's table reports roughly 40,000 clones. Sequenced: blood buffy coat. Every receptor here comes from a woman aged 18 to 75 with a cervical HPV16 infection that either progressed to CIN3+ or cleared (not recorded which).

Comment on this clone: From the germline J gene comes the end of the CDR3, since the read stops 3 residues before it. The sample holds other DNA sequences that translate to the same CDR3. The rearrangement links TRBV11-3 to TRBJ1-3, with 10 positions matching TRBD1. This CDR3 is built from 15 residues. Germline-derived CDR1 and CDR2 are SGHNT and YENEEA. J was trimmed by 2 bases and V by 5 bases; bases with no gene match: 3. The CDR3: CASSPGQGPGNTIYF. The DNA read from the CDR3 is TGTGCCAGCAGCCCGGGACAGGGGCCTGGAAACACC.

About this clone: Sequencing ends 3 residues short of the CDR3 end; the germline J gene provides the rest. The rearrangement links TRBV10-3 to TRBJ1-4, with D maybe TRBD1 (5 bases). This CDR3 has 15 residues. V shed 8 bases and J shed 0 bases, with 13 bases lying between them. Germline assignment: CDR1 ENHRY and CDR2 SYGVKD. CDR3: CAIRLGEATNEKLFF. Incomplete CDR3 DNA: TGTGCCATCCGGCTAGGGGAGGCAACTAATGAAAAA.

Concerning this clone itself: The CDR3 end falls 3 residues outside the read, so it is completed with the germline J gene. The rearrangement uses TRBV18 and TRBJ2-3; possible D gene TRBD1, 6 bases. This CDR3 contains 16 residues. V lost 0 bases to trimming and J lost 3 bases, with 13 bases between them. Germline assignment: CDR1 KGHSH and CDR2 LQKENI. The part of the CDR3 DNA that was read is TGTGCCAGCTCACCACCCGGGATTCAGGGGACAGATACG. It translates to CASSPPGIQGTDT. The whole CDR3 sequence is CASSPPGIQGTDTQYF.

With regard to this clone: The CDR3 end falls 3 residues outside the read, so it is completed with the germline J gene. The chain has TRBV19 and TRBJ2-2, with 13 bases lining up with TRBD2. There are 15 residues in the CDR3. Trimming cost V 10 bases and J 6 bases; bases outside gene matches: 8. Germline CDR1 and CDR2: LNHDA and SQIVND (reference sequence). The CDR3 bases that were read are TGTGCCACCTCCCTACTAGCGGGGGGGCCCGGGGAG. Its translation is CATSLLAGGPGE. The whole CDR3 reads CATSLLAGGPGELFF.

Comment on this clone: The observed sequence ends 3 residues before the CDR3 terminus, with the missing tail filled in from the germline J gene. This chain links TRBV5-1 with TRBJ1-5, with D possibly TRBD1 on 6 matching bases. This CDR3 spans 16 amino acids. Germline V lookup: CDR1 SGHRS, CDR2 YFSETQ. Deletions cut 3 bases from V and 3 bases from J, with 16 bases between. CDR3 DNA (partial): TGCGCCAGCAGCTCCAGGGGCAGGGTGAACAATCAGCCC. As protein: CASSSRGRVNNQP. The full CDR3 is CASSSRGRVNNQPQHF.

Of note for this clone: The read halts 3 residues ahead of the CDR3 end, with the missing end drawn from the germline J gene. The V call is TRBV29-1, the J call TRBJ1-2, with 7 bases matching TRBD1. The germline V gene has CDR1 SQVTM and CDR2 ANQGSEA. Losses at the gene ends were 7 bases for V and 7 bases for J; bases not matched to a gene: 15. The CDR3 spans 14 residues. The covered CDR3 bases are TGCAGCGCCTCGGGAGGGGGCTATGGTGGTGGC. This codes for CSASGGGYGGG. The whole CDR3 sequence is CSASGGGYGGGYTF.

A note on this clone: The sequence runs out 3 residues before the end of the CDR3; the remainder is reconstructed from the germline J gene. The genes are TRBV7-6 and TRBJ2-5; D might be TRBD1 (5 bases). CDR3 length: 14 residues. V was clipped by 5 bases and J by 2 bases, with 12 bases between them. CDR1 SGHVS and CDR2 FNYEAQ come from the germline V gene. The DNA read from the CDR3 is TGTGCCAGCAGCCCCTTAGGGGTTCAAGAGACC. Translation gives CASSPLGVQET. The entire CDR3 reads CASSPLGVQETQYF.

A remark on this clone: The CDR3 goes on 3 residues after the read ends, and that part is filled in from the germline J gene. The chain couples TRBV18 to TRBJ1-1, with 7 bases that match TRBD1. Looked up from germline, CDR1 is KGHSH and CDR2 is LQKENI. The CDR3 runs to 15 residues. V lost 3 bases, J lost 3 bases, and 7 bases stayed unmatched. The CDR3 protein is CASSPTGRGDTEAFF. Incomplete CDR3 DNA: TGTGCCAGCTCACCGACAGGGAGGGGGGACACTGAA.

Remarks on this clone: The sequenced fragment ends 3 residues before the CDR3 boundary, so the rest is inferred from the germline J gene. The chain carries TRBV30 and TRBJ2-2; 7 bases line up with TRBD1. This CDR3 contains 17 residues. Germline V gene data show CDR1 as GTSNPN and CDR2 as SVGIG (reference sequence). Trimming removed 2 bases from V and 1 base from J; junction bases left unmatched: 10. The CDR3 here is CAWSLPRDSLNTGELFF. The part of the CDR3 DNA that was read is TGTGCCTGGAGTCTCCCCCGGGACAGCCTGAACACCGGGGAG.

On this clone: The junction and the germline gene differ at one end; a read error may be behind it. The read stops 3 residues short of the end of the CDR3; the missing end is completed from the germline J gene. The J gene is TRBJ2-7, the V gene TRBV7-7; 11 bases align to TRBD1. This CDR3 has 13 residues. Germline CDR1 SSHAT, CDR2 FNYEAQ (reference sequence). This CDR3 is CVSSPDRGHEQYF. Incomplete CDR3 DNA: TGTGTCAGCAGCCCGGACAGGGGGCACGAG.

In regard to this clone: The read ends 3 residues early relative to the CDR3; the germline J gene fills the gap. The chain recombines TRBV6-2 or TRBV6-3 with TRBJ2-5; D is undetermined. The ends were cut back, 2 bases at V and 5 bases at J, with 6 bases in the middle. The CDR3 length is 12 residues. Germline V CDR1 and CDR2: MNHEY, SVGEGT. The CDR3: CASSYVVETQYF. CDR3 DNA, as far as it was read: TGTGCCAGCAGTTACGTCGTGGAGACC.

Note on this clone: The DNA ends 3 residues before the CDR3 does, and the rest of the CDR3 is filled in from the germline J gene. The genes are TRBV2 and TRBJ2-7, with 10 bases matching TRBD1. The CDR3 has 15 residues. CDR1 and CDR2 from the germline V gene are SNHLY and FYNNEI. V was clipped by 8 bases and J by 4 bases; unmatched bases: 11. CDR3 protein: CASSTRRQGAYEQYF. CDR3 DNA, as far as it was read: TGTGCCAGCTCAACCAGGAGACAGGGGGCTTACGAG.

About this clone: The missing CDR3 end, 3 residues past where the read stops, is filled in from the germline J gene. This chain links TRBV20-1 with TRBJ2-3; 9 bases agree with TRBD2. The CDR3 totals 16 residues. Per germline, CDR1 DFQATT and CDR2 SNEGSKA (reference sequence). The ends lost 0 bases at V and 4 bases at J; junction bases unmatched: 8. CDR3 region: CSARDNERGAADTQYF. The sequenced CDR3 bases are TGCAGTGCTAGAGATAACGAGCGGGGGGCCGCAGATACG.

The CDR3 region is CSVAGAGWVEAFF. Partial CDR3 DNA: TGCAGCGTTGCAGGGGCAGGTTGGGTTGAA. V and J are TRBV29-1 and TRBJ1-1; TRBD1 might be the D (6 bases). The read gets to within 3 residues of the CDR3 end, and the germline J gene fills in the rest. Looked up from germline, CDR1 is SQVTM and CDR2 is ANQGSEA. V shed 4 bases and J shed 7 bases, with 16 bases lying between them. The CDR3 loop spans 13 amino acids.

As for this clone: The read ends 3 residues early relative to the CDR3; the germline J gene fills the gap. The chain couples TRBV14 to TRBJ2-7, with D perhaps matching TRBD1 (6 bases). Germline V gene sequence: CDR1 SGHDN, CDR2 FVKESK. The V end was cut by 3 bases, the J end by 2 bases, with 14 bases between. This CDR3 contains 15 residues. The CDR3 is CASSHITGFTYEQYF. CDR3 bases read: TGTGCCAGCAGCCACATAACAGGGTTCACCTACGAG. The complete variable domain, with remaining parts taken from reference TRBV14 and TRBJ2-7, reads EAGVTQFPSHSVIEKGQTVTLRCDPISGHDNLYWYRRVMGKEIKFLLHFVKESKQDESGMPNNRFLAERTGGTYSTLKVQPAELEDSGVYFCASSHITGFTYEQYFGPGTRLTVT.